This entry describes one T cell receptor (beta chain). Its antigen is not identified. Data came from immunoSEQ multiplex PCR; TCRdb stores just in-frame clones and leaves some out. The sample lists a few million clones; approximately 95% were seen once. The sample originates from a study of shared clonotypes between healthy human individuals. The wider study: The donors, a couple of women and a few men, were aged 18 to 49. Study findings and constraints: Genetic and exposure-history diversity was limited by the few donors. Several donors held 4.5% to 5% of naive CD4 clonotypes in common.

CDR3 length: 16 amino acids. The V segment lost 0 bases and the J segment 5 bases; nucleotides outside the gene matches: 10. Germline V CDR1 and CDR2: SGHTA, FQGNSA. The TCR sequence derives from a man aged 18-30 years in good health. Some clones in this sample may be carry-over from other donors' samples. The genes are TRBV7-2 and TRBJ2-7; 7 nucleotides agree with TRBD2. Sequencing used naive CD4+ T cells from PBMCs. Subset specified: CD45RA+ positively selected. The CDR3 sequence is CASSLAETRGVDEQYF. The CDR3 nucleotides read TGTGCCAGCAGCTTAGCGGAAACTCGGGGGGTCGACGAGCAGTACTTC.